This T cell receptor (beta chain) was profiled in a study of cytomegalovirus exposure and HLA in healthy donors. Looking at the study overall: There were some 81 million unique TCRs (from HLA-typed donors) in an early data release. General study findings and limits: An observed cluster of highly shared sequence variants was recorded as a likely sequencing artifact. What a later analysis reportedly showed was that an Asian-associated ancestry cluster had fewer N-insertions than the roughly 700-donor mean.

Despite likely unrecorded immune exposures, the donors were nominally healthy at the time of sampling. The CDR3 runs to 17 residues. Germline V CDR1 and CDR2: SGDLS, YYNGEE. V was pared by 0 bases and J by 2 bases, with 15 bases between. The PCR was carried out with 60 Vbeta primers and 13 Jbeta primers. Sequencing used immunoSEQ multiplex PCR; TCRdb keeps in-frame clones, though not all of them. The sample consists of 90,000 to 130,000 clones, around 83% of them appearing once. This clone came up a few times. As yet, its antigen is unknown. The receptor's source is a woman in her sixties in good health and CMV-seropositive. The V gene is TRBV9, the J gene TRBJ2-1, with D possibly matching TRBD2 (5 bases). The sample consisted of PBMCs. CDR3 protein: CASSVAGWESPYNEQFF. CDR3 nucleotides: TGTGCCAGCAGCGTAGCAGGATGGGAGTCCCCCTACAATGAGCAGTTCTTC.